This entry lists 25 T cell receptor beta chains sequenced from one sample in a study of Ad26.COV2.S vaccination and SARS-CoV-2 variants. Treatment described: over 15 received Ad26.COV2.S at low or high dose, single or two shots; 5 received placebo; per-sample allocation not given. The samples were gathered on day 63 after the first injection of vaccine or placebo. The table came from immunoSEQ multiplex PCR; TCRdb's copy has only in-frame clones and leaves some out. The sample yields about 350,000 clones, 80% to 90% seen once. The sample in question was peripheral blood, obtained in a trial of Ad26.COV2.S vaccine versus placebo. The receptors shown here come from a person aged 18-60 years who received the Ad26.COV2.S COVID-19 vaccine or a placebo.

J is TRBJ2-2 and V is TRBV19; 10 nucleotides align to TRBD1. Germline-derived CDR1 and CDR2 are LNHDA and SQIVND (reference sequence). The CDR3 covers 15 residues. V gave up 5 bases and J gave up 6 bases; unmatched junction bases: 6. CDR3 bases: TGTGCCAGTAGTCCGACAGGGGGCTTGGCCGGGGAGCTGTTTTTT. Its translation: CASSPTGGLAGELFF.

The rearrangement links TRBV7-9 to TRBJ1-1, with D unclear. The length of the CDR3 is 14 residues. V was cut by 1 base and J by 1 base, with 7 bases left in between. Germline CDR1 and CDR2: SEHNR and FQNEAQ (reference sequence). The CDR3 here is CASSLGTENTEAFF. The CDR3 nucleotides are TGTGCCAGCAGCTTAGGGACGGAGAACACTGAAGCTTTCTTT.

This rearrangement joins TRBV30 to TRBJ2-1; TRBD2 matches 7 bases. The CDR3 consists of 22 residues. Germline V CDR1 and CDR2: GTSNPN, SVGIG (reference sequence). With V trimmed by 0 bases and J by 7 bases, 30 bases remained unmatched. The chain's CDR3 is CAWSVRFWGTPGTGTGGNEQFF. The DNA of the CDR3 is TGTGCCTGGAGTGTACGGTTCTGGGGCACTCCGGGAACTGGAACGGGAGGTAATGAGCAGTTCTTC.

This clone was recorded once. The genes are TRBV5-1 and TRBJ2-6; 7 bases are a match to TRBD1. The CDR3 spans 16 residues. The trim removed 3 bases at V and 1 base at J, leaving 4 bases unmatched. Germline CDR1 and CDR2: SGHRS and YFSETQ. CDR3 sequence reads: CASSSYRGSGANVLTF. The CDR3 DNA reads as TGCGCCAGCAGCTCCTACAGGGGATCTGGGGCCAACGTCCTGACTTTC.

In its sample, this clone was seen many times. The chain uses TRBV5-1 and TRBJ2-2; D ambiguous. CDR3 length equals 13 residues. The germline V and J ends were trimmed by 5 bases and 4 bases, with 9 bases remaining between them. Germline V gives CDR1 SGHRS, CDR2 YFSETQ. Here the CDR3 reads CASSENPTGELFF. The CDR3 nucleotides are TGCGCCAGCAGTGAGAACCCCACCGGGGAGCTGTTTTTT. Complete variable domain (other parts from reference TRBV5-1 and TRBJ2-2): KAGVTQTPRYLIKTRGQQVTLSCSPISGHRSVSWYQQTPGQGLQFLFEYFSETQRNKGNFPGRFSGRQFSNSRSEMNVSTLELGDSALYLCASSENPTGELFFGEGSRLTVL.

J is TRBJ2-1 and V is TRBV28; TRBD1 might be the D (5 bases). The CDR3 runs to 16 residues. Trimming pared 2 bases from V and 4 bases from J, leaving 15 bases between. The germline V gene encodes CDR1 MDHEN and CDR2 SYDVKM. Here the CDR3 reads CASSLNDSPTYNEQFF. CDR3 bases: TGTGCCAGCAGTTTAAATGACAGCCCAACGTACAATGAGCAGTTCTTC.

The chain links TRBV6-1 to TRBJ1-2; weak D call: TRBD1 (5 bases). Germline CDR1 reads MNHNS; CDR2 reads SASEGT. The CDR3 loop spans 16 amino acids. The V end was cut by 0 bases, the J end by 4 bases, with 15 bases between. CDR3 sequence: CASSEAPGERVYGYTF. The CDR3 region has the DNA TGTGCCAGCAGTGAAGCTCCGGGGGAGAGAGTCTATGGCTACACCTTC.

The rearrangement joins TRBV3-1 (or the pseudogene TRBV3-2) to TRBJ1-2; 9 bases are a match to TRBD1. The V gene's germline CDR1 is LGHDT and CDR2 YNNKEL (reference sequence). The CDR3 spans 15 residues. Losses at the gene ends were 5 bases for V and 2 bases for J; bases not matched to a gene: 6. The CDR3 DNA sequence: TGTGCCAGCAGCTACCGAGGACAGGGGAACTATGGCTACACCTTC. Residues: CASSYRGQGNYGYTF.

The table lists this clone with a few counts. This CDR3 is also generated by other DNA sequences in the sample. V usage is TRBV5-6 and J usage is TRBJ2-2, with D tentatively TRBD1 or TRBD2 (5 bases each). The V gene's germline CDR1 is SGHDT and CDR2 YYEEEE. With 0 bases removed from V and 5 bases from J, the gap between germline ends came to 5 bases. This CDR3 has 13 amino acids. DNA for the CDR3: TGTGCCAGCAGCTTGGGGGGGACCGGGGAGCTGTTTTTT. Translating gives CASSLGGTGELFF.

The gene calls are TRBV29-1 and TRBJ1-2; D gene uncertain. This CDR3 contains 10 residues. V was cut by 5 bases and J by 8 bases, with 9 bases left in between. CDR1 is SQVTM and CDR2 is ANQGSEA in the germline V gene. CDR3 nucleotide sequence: TGCAGCGTTCTTGGGGTCGGCTACACCTTC. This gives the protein CSVLGVGYTF. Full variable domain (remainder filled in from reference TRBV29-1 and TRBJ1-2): SAVISQKPSRDICQRGTSLTIQCQVDSQVTMMFWYRQQPGQSLTLIATANQGSEATYESGFVIDKFPISRPNLTFSTLTVSNMSPEDSSIYLCSVLGVGYTFGSGTRLTVV.

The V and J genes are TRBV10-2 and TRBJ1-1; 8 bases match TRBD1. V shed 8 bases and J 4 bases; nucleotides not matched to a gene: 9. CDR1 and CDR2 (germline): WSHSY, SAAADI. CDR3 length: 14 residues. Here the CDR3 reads CASLFQGAVTEAFF. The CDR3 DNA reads TGCGCCAGCCTATTTCAGGGGGCTGTCACTGAAGCTTTCTTT.

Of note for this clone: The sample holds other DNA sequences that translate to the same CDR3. The DNA of the CDR3 is TGCGCCAGCAGCTTGGGCGGGGAGAGCAATCAGCCCCAGCATTTT. Its translation is CASSLGGESNQPQHF. The V and J genes are TRBV5-1 and TRBJ1-5; D unresolved. The CDR3 is 15 amino acids. CDR1 SGHRS and CDR2 YFSETQ come from the germline V gene. Trimming cost V 0 bases and J 1 base, with 8 bases left between them.

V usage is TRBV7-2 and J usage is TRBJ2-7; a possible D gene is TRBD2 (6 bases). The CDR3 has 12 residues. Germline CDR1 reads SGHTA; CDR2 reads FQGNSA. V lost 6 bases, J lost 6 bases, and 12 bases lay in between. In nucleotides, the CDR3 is TGTGCCAGCAGACGAAGAGCGGGCGAGCAGTACTTC. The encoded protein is CASRRRAGEQYF.

The CDR3 loop reads CASSLDSGLWYGYTF. The CDR3 DNA is TGTGCCAGCAGCTTAGATTCAGGGTTATGGTATGGCTACACCTTC. V is TRBV7-9 and J is TRBJ1-2, with D maybe TRBD1 (5 bases). V was trimmed by 1 base and J by 5 bases, leaving 14 bases between them. CDR3 size: 15 residues. Germline V gives CDR1 SEHNR, CDR2 FQNEAQ (reference sequence). The whole variable domain, remainder taken from reference TRBV7-9 and TRBJ1-2, is DTGVSQNPRHKITKRGQNVTFRCDPISEHNRLYWYRQTLGQGPEFLTYFQNEAQLEKSRLLSDRFSAERPKGSFSTLEIQRTEQGDSAMYLCASSLDSGLWYGYTFGSGTRLTVV.

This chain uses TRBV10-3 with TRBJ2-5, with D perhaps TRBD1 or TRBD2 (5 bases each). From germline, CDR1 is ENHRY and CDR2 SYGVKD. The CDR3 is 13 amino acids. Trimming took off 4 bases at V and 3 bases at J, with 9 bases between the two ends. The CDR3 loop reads CAISGGIEETQYF. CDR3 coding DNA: TGTGCCATCAGTGGGGGGATTGAAGAGACCCAGTACTTC.

The CDR3 loop is CASSPRGDQPQHF. CDR3 in DNA: TGTGCCAGCAGCCCCAGGGGTGATCAGCCCCAGCATTTT. The chain is built from TRBV3-1 (or the pseudogene TRBV3-2) and TRBJ1-5, with D possibly being TRBD1 (6 bases). The germline gives CDR1 LGHDT, CDR2 YNNKEL (reference sequence). V was shortened by 4 bases and J by 5 bases, with 9 bases between the two germline ends. CDR3 length: 13 amino acids.

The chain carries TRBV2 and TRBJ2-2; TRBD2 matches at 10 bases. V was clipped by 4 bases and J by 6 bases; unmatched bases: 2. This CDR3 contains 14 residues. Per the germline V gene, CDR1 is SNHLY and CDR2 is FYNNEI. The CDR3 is CASSVLAGPGELFF. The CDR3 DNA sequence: TGTGCCAGCAGTGTACTAGCGGGGCCCGGGGAGCTGTTTTTT.

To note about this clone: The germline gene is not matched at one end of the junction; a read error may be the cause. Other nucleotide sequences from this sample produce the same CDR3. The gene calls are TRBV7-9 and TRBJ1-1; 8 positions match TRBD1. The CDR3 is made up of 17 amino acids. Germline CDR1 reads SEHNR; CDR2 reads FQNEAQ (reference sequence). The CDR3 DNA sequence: TGTGCCAGCAGCTTAGGGGACAGGTCCGACGGGGACACTGAAGCCTTCTTT. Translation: CASSLGDRSDGDTEAFF.

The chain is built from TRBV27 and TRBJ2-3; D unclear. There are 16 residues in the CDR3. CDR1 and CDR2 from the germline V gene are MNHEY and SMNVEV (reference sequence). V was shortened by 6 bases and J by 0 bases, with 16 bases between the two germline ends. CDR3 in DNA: TGTGCCAGCAGCCGTACCCCCACTGCGAGCACAGATACGCAGTATTTT. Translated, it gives CASSRTPTASTDTQYF.

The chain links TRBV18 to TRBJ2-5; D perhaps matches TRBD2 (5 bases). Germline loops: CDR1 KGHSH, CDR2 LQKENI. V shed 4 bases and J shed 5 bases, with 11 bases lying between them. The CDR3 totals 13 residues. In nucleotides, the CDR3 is TGTGCCAGCTCACTTGGGGAGCAGGAGACCCAGTACTTC. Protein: CASSLGEQETQYF.

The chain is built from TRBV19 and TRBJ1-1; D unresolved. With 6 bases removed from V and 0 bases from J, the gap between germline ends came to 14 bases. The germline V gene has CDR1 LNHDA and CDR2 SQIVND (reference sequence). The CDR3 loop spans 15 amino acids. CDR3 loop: CASRRHQSLNTEAFF. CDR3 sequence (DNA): TGTGCCAGTAGGAGACATCAGTCCTTGAACACTGAAGCTTTCTTT.

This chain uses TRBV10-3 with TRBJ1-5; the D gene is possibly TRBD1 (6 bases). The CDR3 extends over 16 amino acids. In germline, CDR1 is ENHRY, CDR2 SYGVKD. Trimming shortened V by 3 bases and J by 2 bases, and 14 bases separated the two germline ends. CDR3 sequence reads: CAISERGAQGNQPQHF. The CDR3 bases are TGTGCCATCAGTGAACGGGGGGCGCAGGGCAATCAGCCCCAGCATTTT.

The CDR3 sequence: CASSLLGREAFF. CDR3 sequence (DNA): TGTGCCAGCAGTTTACTCGGGAGAGAAGCTTTCTTT. J is TRBJ1-1 and V is TRBV28; no clear D gene. The CDR3 is made up of 12 amino acids. CDR1 and CDR2 (germline): MDHEN, SYDVKM. V was cut by 2 bases and J by 8 bases, with 9 bases left in between. Supplemented by reference TRBV28 and TRBJ1-1, the full variable domain reads DVKVTQSSRYLVKRTGEKVFLECVQDMDHENMFWYRQDPGLGLRLIYFSYDVKMKEKGDIPEGYSVSREKKERFSLILESASTNQTSMYLCASSLLGREAFFGQGTRLTVV.

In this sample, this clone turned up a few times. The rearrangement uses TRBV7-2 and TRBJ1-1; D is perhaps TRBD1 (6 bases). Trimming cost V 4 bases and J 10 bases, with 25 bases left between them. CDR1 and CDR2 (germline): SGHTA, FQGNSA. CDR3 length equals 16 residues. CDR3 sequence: CASSSALGTRRGRAFF. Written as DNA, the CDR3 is TGTGCCAGCAGCTCGGCCCTGGGGACAAGGCGAGGGCGAGCTTTCTTT.

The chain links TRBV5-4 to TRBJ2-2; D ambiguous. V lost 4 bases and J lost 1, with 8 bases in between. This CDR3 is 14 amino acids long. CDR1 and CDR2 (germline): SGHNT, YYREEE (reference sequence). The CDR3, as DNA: TGTGCCAGCAGCGGAAACGTGAACACCGGGGAGCTGTTTTTT. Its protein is CASSGNVNTGELFF.